The TCR beta chain described here comes from a study of T cell changes during pregnancy in multiple sclerosis. Losses at the gene ends were 3 bases for V and 2 bases for J; bases not matched to a gene: 4. Looked up from germline, CDR1 is SGHRS and CDR2 is YFSETQ. The CDR3 loop spans 14 amino acids. Clones were read by immunoSEQ multiplex PCR, and TCRdb kept only the in-frame ones, dropping some. The sample has 71,000 or so clones; around 94% are singletons. The material was peripheral blood, obtained in the third trimester of pregnancy. This receptor was taken from a female donor with multiple sclerosis, enrolled in a pregnancy study. The chain uses TRBV5-1 and TRBJ2-7, with TRBD2 matching over 8 bases. CDR3 protein: CASSWGAGAYEQYF. CDR3 nucleotide sequence: TGCGCCAGCAGCTGGGGAGCGGGAGCCTACGAGCAGTACTTC.